This entry lists 13 T cell receptor beta chains sequenced from one sample in a study of cytomegalovirus exposure and HLA in healthy donors. In the PCR, 60 Vbeta and 13 Jbeta primers were used. Sequencing used immunoSEQ multiplex PCR; TCRdb keeps in-frame clones, though not all of them. The table shows under 200,000 clones, with 71% occurring only once. The sample was PBMCs. Receptor source: a woman under 40 in good health and CMV-seronegative.

DNA for the CDR3: TGTGCCAGCAGCCAAGATTTAACTAGCGGAGAAAATGAGCAGTTCTTC. It specifies CASSQDLTSGENEQFF. This rearrangement joins TRBV4-2 to TRBJ2-1; TRBD2 aligns across 8 bases. The CDR3 runs to 16 residues. Trimming at V came to 0 bases and at J to 7 bases, leaving 8 bases not matched to a gene. Germline CDR1 reads LGHNA; CDR2 reads YNFKEQ.

The chain combines TRBV7-2 with TRBJ2-2, with 7 bases that match TRBD2. The CDR3 sequence is 13 residues long. Per germline, CDR1 SGHTA and CDR2 FQGNSA. Trimming took 6 bases from V and 6 from J; bases not matched to a gene: 4. The CDR3 sequence: CASRRLAAGELFF. The CDR3 bases are TGTGCCAGCAGGAGACTAGCTGCCGGGGAGCTGTTTTTT.

V is TRBV27 and J is TRBJ2-2, with D perhaps TRBD2 (5 bases). V gave up 8 bases and J gave up 7 bases, with 14 bases separating them. Germline CDR1 MNHEY, CDR2 SMNVEV (reference sequence). The CDR3 loop spans 13 amino acids. The DNA of the CDR3 is TGTGCCAGCCGGCTACTAGTTGGCGGGGAGCTGTTTTTT. Residues: CASRLLVGGELFF.

The chain couples TRBV5-4 to TRBJ2-1; TRBD2 matches at 9 bases. V trimming: 10 bases; J trimming: 7 bases; junction bases outside the gene matches: 12. CDR3 length: 14 residues. Looked up from germline, CDR1 is SGHNT and CDR2 is YYREEE (reference sequence). The CDR3 is CAVGVSGGSNEQFF. CDR3 in DNA: TGTGCCGTCGGAGTAAGCGGGGGGTCAAATGAGCAGTTCTTC.

The chain is built from TRBV30 and TRBJ2-7; 12 nucleotides agree with TRBD2. Losses at the gene ends were 2 bases for V and 6 bases for J; bases not matched to a gene: 2. The CDR3 sequence is 13 residues long. The V gene's germline CDR1 is GTSNPN and CDR2 SVGIG (reference sequence). The CDR3 spells CAWSTSGRPEQYF. CDR3 in DNA: TGTGCCTGGAGTACTAGCGGGAGGCCCGAGCAGTACTTC.

The chain combines TRBV7-9 with TRBJ2-1; 8 nucleotides align to TRBD2. The CDR3 spans 16 residues. The V segment lost 5 bases and the J segment 9 bases; nucleotides outside the gene matches: 15. The germline CDR1 and CDR2 sequences are SEHNR and FQNEAQ (reference sequence). The CDR3 DNA follows: TGTGCCAGCAGCCCGAGTCTGGGTCTAGCGGGCATTGAGCAGTTCTTC. Protein product: CASSPSLGLAGIEQFF.

The chain is built from TRBV9 and TRBJ2-1, with a weak D call TRBD2 (7 bases). Germline V CDR1 and CDR2: SGDLS, YYNGEE. The length of the CDR3 is 15 residues. Trimming stripped 0 bases from V and 9 bases from J, with 16 bases between. For the CDR3, the DNA is TGTGCCAGCAGCGTAGATGGGGGGGCCGCAATTGAGCAGTTCTTC. Its protein is CASSVDGGAAIEQFF.

CDR3 residues: CASSTGLAGGEQFF. CDR3 bases: TGTGCCAGCAGCACGGGACTAGCGGGAGGTGAGCAGTTCTTC. The gene calls are TRBV7-2 and TRBJ2-1, with 15 bases that match TRBD2. The V gene's germline CDR1 is SGHTA and CDR2 FQGNSA. V was pared by 5 bases and J by 9 bases, with 2 bases of the junction left unmatched. The CDR3 is 14 amino acids.

The gene calls are TRBV7-9 and TRBJ2-3; 12 nucleotides agree with TRBD2. CDR1 is SEHNR and CDR2 is FQNEAQ in the germline V gene (reference sequence). The V and J ends lost 6 bases and 6 bases, in that order; junction bases with no gene match: 10. The CDR3 has 16 amino acids. The CDR3 protein is CASSLPSGRAKDTQYF. The CDR3 coding sequence is TGTGCCAGCAGTCTCCCTAGCGGGAGGGCCAAGGATACGCAGTATTTT.

The V and J genes are TRBV18 and TRBJ2-5; 9 bases line up with TRBD2. Germline trimming cut 3 bases from V and 1 base from J; bases unmatched to any gene: 6. CDR3 length equals 16 residues. Germline loops: CDR1 KGHSH, CDR2 LQKENI. The CDR3 sequence: CASSPQAGGTQETQYF. The CDR3 region has the DNA TGTGCCAGCTCACCTCAGGCGGGAGGGACCCAAGAGACCCAGTACTTC.

The rearrangement joins TRBV7-6 to TRBJ2-5; no clear D gene. Per germline, CDR1 SGHVS and CDR2 FNYEAQ. With 4 bases removed from V and 1 base from J, the gap between germline ends came to 7 bases. The CDR3 length is 13 residues. The CDR3 coding sequence is TGTGCCAGCAGCTCCGGGTCCCAAGAGACCCAGTACTTC. It encodes CASSSGSQETQYF. Filled out from reference TRBV7-6 and TRBJ2-5, the complete variable domain reads GAGVSQSPRYKVTKRGQDVALRCDPISGHVSLYWYRQALGQGPEFLTYFNYEAQQDKSGLPNDRFSAERPEGSISTLTIQRTEQRDSAMYRCASSSGSQETQYFGPGTRLLVL.

The rearrangement uses TRBV28 and TRBJ2-5; perhaps TRBD2 as D (6 bases). The V gene lost 4 bases and the J gene lost 7 bases, with 13 bases spanning the gap. The CDR3 is made up of 13 amino acids. Germline V CDR1 and CDR2: MDHEN, SYDVKM. The CDR3 reads CASSSGGYGTQYF. The CDR3 DNA is TGTGCCAGCAGTTCCGGAGGGTACGGGACCCAGTACTTC.

This clone showed up just once. CDR3: CASSRLGQLSEAFF. CDR3 coding DNA: TGCGCCAGCAGCCGCTTGGGACAGTTATCAGAAGCTTTCTTT. V usage is TRBV4-3 and J usage is TRBJ1-1, with 7 bases that match TRBD1. J lost 8 bases, V lost 4 bases, and 10 bases had no gene match. Germline V lookup: CDR1 LGHNA, CDR2 YSLEER. The CDR3 runs to 14 residues.